A selection of T cell receptor beta chains follows, all from one sample in a study of control samples from healthy donors and cancer patients. Clones were sequenced by immunoSEQ multiplex PCR, and TCRdb holds only the in-frame ones, with some missing. The sample lists more than 110,000 clones; around 85% were seen once. Material: blood. These receptor sequences come from a young woman in good health. CDR3s include the opening cysteine and the closing phenylalanine or tryptophan. The D gene is left open where the match is weak. Part of the rows lack a size; the others show once, few, many or a class for expanded clones.

clone_size: few
d_call: TRBD2
v_call: TRBV5-6
j_call: TRBJ2-2
cdr3_aa: CASSRWTGGTGELFF
cdr3_nt: TGTGCCAGCAGCAGATGGACGGGAGGTACCGGGGAGCTGTTTTTT

clone_size: NA
d_call: NA
v_call: TRBV7-9
j_call: TRBJ2-1
cdr3_aa: CASSLVGMVNEQFF
cdr3_nt: TGTGCCAGCAGCTTAGTAGGGATGGTGAATGAGCAGTTCTTC

clone_size: NA
d_call: NA
v_call: TRBV7-3
j_call: TRBJ2-2
cdr3_aa: CASRPHGEISAGELFF
cdr3_nt: TGTGCCAGCAGGCCTCACGGGGAAATTAGTGCCGGGGAGCTGTTTTTT

clone_size: once
d_call: NA
v_call: TRBV7-9
j_call: TRBJ2-6
cdr3_aa: CASSLRGISGANVLTF
cdr3_nt: TGTGCCAGCAGCTTACGGGGGATCTCTGGGGCCAACGTCCTGACTTTC

clone_size: NA
d_call: NA
v_call: TRBV19
j_call: TRBJ1-1
cdr3_aa: CASSISDSLEAFF
cdr3_nt: TGTGCCAGTAGTATATCCGACAGTCTTGAAGCTTTCTTT

clone_size: NA
d_call: NA
v_call: TRBV7-2
j_call: TRBJ2-2
cdr3_aa: CASRPGRATGELFF
cdr3_nt: TGTGCCAGCAGACCGGGACGCGCCACCGGGGAGCTGTTTTTT

clone_size: NA
d_call: NA
v_call: TRBV7-9
j_call: TRBJ1-2
cdr3_aa: CASSSGQGTSYGYTF
cdr3_nt: TGTGCCAGCAGCTCCGGCCAGGGTACCTCCTATGGCTACACCTTC

clone_size: few
d_call: TRBD1
v_call: TRBV7-9
j_call: TRBJ2-7
cdr3_aa: CASRINCGQGTEQYF
cdr3_nt: TGTGCCAGCAGGATAAATTGCGGACAGGGGACTGAGCAGTACTTC

clone_size: once
d_call: NA
v_call: TRBV3-1/TRBV3-2
j_call: TRBJ1-5
cdr3_aa: CASSQGYDQPQHF
cdr3_nt: TGTGCCAGCAGCCAAGGGTACGATCAGCCCCAGCATTTT

clone_size: NA
d_call: NA
v_call: TRBV19
j_call: TRBJ2-1
cdr3_aa: CASNTVNRRRNNEQFF
cdr3_nt: TGTGCCAGTAATACGGTGAATCGGCGGAGAAACAATGAGCAGTTCTTC

clone_size: NA
d_call: TRBD1
v_call: TRBV29-1
j_call: TRBJ1-1
cdr3_aa: CSASGGVRNTEAFF
cdr3_nt: TGCAGCGCCTCAGGGGGGGTAAGGAACACTGAAGCTTTCTTT

clone_size: NA
d_call: TRBD2
v_call: TRBV24-1
j_call: TRBJ2-3
cdr3_aa: CATSVRAGGSDTQYF
cdr3_nt: TGTGCCACCAGTGTGAGAGCGGGAGGATCAGATACGCAGTATTTT

clone_size: NA
d_call: NA
v_call: TRBV9
j_call: TRBJ2-5
cdr3_aa: CASSVGWETQYF
cdr3_nt: TGTGCCAGCAGCGTAGGCTGGGAGACCCAGTACTTC

clone_size: NA
d_call: NA
v_call: TRBV6-5
j_call: TRBJ2-5
cdr3_aa: CASRGQGQETQYF
cdr3_nt: TGTGCCAGCAGAGGGCAGGGGCAGGAGACCCAGTACTTC

clone_size: few
d_call: NA
v_call: TRBV6-5
j_call: TRBJ2-5
cdr3_aa: CASSSSDWQETQYF
cdr3_nt: TGTGCCAGCAGTTCCTCGGACTGGCAAGAGACCCAGTACTTC

clone_size: NA
d_call: TRBD2
v_call: TRBV5-1
j_call: TRBJ2-1
cdr3_aa: CASRRLSGPQSYNEQFF
cdr3_nt: TGCGCCAGCAGGAGGCTTAGCGGGCCCCAGTCCTACAATGAGCAGTTCTTC

clone_size: NA
d_call: NA
v_call: TRBV7-8
j_call: TRBJ1-5
cdr3_aa: CASSPGRGGSNQPQHF
cdr3_nt: TGTGCCAGCAGCCCCGGTAGGGGAGGGAGCAATCAGCCCCAGCATTTT

clone_size: NA
d_call: TRBD1
v_call: TRBV28
j_call: TRBJ1-2
cdr3_aa: CASSSRTGQYGYTF
cdr3_nt: TGTGCCAGCAGCTCAAGGACAGGCCAGTATGGCTACACCTTC

clone_size: NA
d_call: TRBD2
v_call: TRBV27
j_call: TRBJ2-2
cdr3_aa: CASSHRGTSGRKDTGELFF
cdr3_nt: TGTGCCAGCAGCCACCGCGGGACTAGCGGGAGGAAGGACACCGGGGAGCTGTTTTTT

clone_size: NA
d_call: NA
v_call: TRBV18
j_call: TRBJ1-6
cdr3_aa: CASSPPQGSNLHF
cdr3_nt: TGTGCCAGCTCACCACCGCAGGGTTCAAACCTCCACTTT

clone_size: NA
d_call: TRBD1
v_call: TRBV5-1
j_call: TRBJ1-2
cdr3_aa: CASSNPGGTFYSGYTF
cdr3_nt: TGCGCCAGCAGCAATCCAGGGGGCACGTTTTACTCTGGCTACACCTTC

clone_size: NA
d_call: NA
v_call: TRBV19
j_call: TRBJ1-4
cdr3_aa: CASSIWGPANEKLFF
cdr3_nt: TGTGCCAGTAGTATTTGGGGTCCGGCTAATGAAAAACTGTTTTTT

clone_size: NA
d_call: TRBD2
v_call: TRBV10-3
j_call: TRBJ2-3
cdr3_aa: CAIRAGVGTDTQYF
cdr3_nt: TGTGCCATCAGGGCGGGAGTGGGCACAGATACGCAGTATTTT

clone_size: NA
d_call: TRBD1
v_call: TRBV9
j_call: TRBJ1-2
cdr3_aa: CASSVDDRVVGGYTF
cdr3_nt: TGTGCCAGCAGCGTAGACGACAGGGTGGTCGGAGGCTACACCTTC

clone_size: NA
d_call: TRBD1
v_call: TRBV6-6
j_call: TRBJ2-7
cdr3_aa: CASRPSGGNYEQYF
cdr3_nt: TGTGCCAGCCGCCCGTCAGGGGGCAACTACGAGCAGTACTTC

clone_size: NA
d_call: TRBD2
v_call: TRBV14
j_call: TRBJ2-1
cdr3_aa: CASSQTGLAAYNEQFF
cdr3_nt: TGTGCCAGCAGCCAAACGGGACTAGCGGCGTACAATGAGCAGTTCTTC

clone_size: NA
d_call: NA
v_call: TRBV19
j_call: TRBJ1-4
cdr3_aa: CASSPWDGTSEKLFF
cdr3_nt: TGTGCCAGTAGTCCGTGGGACGGTACAAGTGAAAAACTGTTTTTT

clone_size: NA
d_call: TRBD1
v_call: TRBV7-9
j_call: TRBJ1-4
cdr3_aa: CASSADRATNEKLFF
cdr3_nt: TGTGCCAGCAGCGCCGACAGGGCAACTAATGAAAAACTGTTTTTT

clone_size: NA
d_call: NA
v_call: TRBV27
j_call: TRBJ1-1
cdr3_aa: CASRGGENTEAFF
cdr3_nt: TGTGCCAGCAGGGGGGGGGAGAACACTGAAGCTTTCTTT

clone_size: NA
d_call: NA
v_call: TRBV30
j_call: TRBJ1-2
cdr3_aa: CAWRVWVDGYTF
cdr3_nt: TGTGCCTGGAGAGTCTGGGTCGATGGCTACACCTTC

clone_size: NA
d_call: NA
v_call: TRBV7-9
j_call: TRBJ1-2
cdr3_aa: CASSLVSGPNYGYTF
cdr3_nt: TGTGCCAGCAGCTTAGTTTCAGGGCCAAACTATGGCTACACCTTC

clone_size: NA
d_call: NA
v_call: TRBV2
j_call: TRBJ2-7
cdr3_aa: CATQRPGYEQYF
cdr3_nt: TGTGCCACCCAAAGGCCAGGCTACGAGCAGTACTTC

clone_size: NA
d_call: NA
v_call: TRBV25-1
j_call: TRBJ2-3
cdr3_aa: CASSPQTDTQYF
cdr3_nt: TGTGCCAGCAGTCCACAAACAGATACGCAGTATTTT

clone_size: NA
d_call: NA
v_call: TRBV7-2
j_call: TRBJ2-7
cdr3_aa: CASSLAAAYEQYF
cdr3_nt: TGTGCCAGCAGCTTAGCCGCAGCCTACGAGCAGTACTTC

clone_size: NA
d_call: NA
v_call: TRBV10-2
j_call: TRBJ1-3
cdr3_aa: CASSERSSSGNTIYF
cdr3_nt: TGCGCCAGCAGTGAAAGGAGCTCCTCTGGAAACACCATATATTTT

clone_size: once
d_call: NA
v_call: TRBV30
j_call: TRBJ1-1
cdr3_aa: CAWKQGGDTEAFF
cdr3_nt: TGTGCCTGGAAACAGGGAGGGGACACTGAAGCTTTCTTT

clone_size: NA
d_call: NA
v_call: TRBV15
j_call: TRBJ2-4
cdr3_aa: CATSTPGALAKNIQYF
cdr3_nt: TGTGCCACCAGCACGCCGGGCGCTCTGGCCAAAAACATTCAGTACTTC

clone_size: NA
d_call: NA
v_call: TRBV7-2
j_call: TRBJ2-3
cdr3_aa: CASSLSLASTDTQYF
cdr3_nt: TGTGCCAGCAGCTTAAGCCTAGCTAGCACAGATACGCAGTATTTT

clone_size: once
d_call: TRBD1
v_call: TRBV6-4
j_call: TRBJ1-1
cdr3_aa: CASVTGGSNTEAFF
cdr3_nt: TGTGCCAGCGTTACAGGGGGGAGTAACACTGAAGCTTTCTTT

clone_size: NA
d_call: NA
v_call: TRBV5-1
j_call: TRBJ2-7
cdr3_aa: CASRSQPGTPTQEQYF
cdr3_nt: TGCGCCAGCAGATCCCAGCCCGGGACCCCCACACAGGAGCAGTACTTC

clone_size: NA
d_call: NA
v_call: TRBV21-1
j_call: TRBJ2-1
cdr3_aa: CASSAIAPARTYNEQFF
cdr3_nt: TGTGCCAGCAGCGCAATTGCTCCAGCGAGGACCTACAATGAGCAGTTCTTC

clone_size: NA
d_call: NA
v_call: TRBV18
j_call: TRBJ1-3
cdr3_aa: CASSPLPPGAGGNTIYF
cdr3_nt: TGTGCCAGCTCACCCCTCCCCCCGGGGGCTGGAGGAAACACCATATATTTT

clone_size: NA
d_call: TRBD1
v_call: TRBV3-1/TRBV3-2
j_call: TRBJ1-2
cdr3_aa: CANFNTGEGYTF
cdr3_nt: TGTGCCAACTTCAATACAGGGGAAGGCTACACCTTC

clone_size: NA
d_call: NA
v_call: TRBV13
j_call: TRBJ1-3
cdr3_aa: CASSLRIGTLGNTIYF
cdr3_nt: TGTGCCAGCAGCCTGCGAATCGGGACGCTGGGAAACACCATATATTTT

clone_size: NA
d_call: NA
v_call: TRBV6-6
j_call: TRBJ1-4
cdr3_aa: CASSYGDGNEKLFF
cdr3_nt: TGTGCCAGCAGTTACGGGGACGGTAATGAAAAACTGTTTTTT

clone_size: NA
d_call: NA
v_call: TRBV30
j_call: TRBJ1-4
cdr3_aa: CAWRKKGSNEKLFF
cdr3_nt: TGTGCCTGGCGAAAAAAAGGGTCTAATGAAAAACTGTTTTTT

clone_size: NA
d_call: NA
v_call: TRBV7-2
j_call: TRBJ1-1
cdr3_aa: CASSRGDSLNTEAFF
cdr3_nt: TGTGCCAGCAGCAGAGGGGACTCTCTGAACACTGAAGCTTTCTTT

clone_size: NA
d_call: NA
v_call: TRBV7-2
j_call: TRBJ1-5
cdr3_aa: CASSLLVSGSQPQHF
cdr3_nt: TGTGCCAGCAGCCTGCTGGTTTCCGGAAGTCAGCCCCAGCATTTT

clone_size: once
d_call: NA
v_call: TRBV7-6
j_call: TRBJ1-6
cdr3_aa: CASSLRAGSNSPLHF
cdr3_nt: TGTGCCAGCAGCTTAAGAGCAGGGTCTAATTCACCCCTCCACTTT

clone_size: NA
d_call: NA
v_call: TRBV3-1/TRBV3-2
j_call: TRBJ1-2
cdr3_aa: CASSQGGAAPIYGYTF
cdr3_nt: TGTGCCAGCAGCCAAGGAGGGGCAGCCCCCATCTATGGCTACACCTTC

clone_size: NA
d_call: TRBD2
v_call: TRBV19
j_call: TRBJ2-5
cdr3_aa: CASSPSGSWGWETQYF
cdr3_nt: TGTGCCAGTAGTCCTAGCGGGAGTTGGGGGTGGGAGACCCAGTACTTC

clone_size: NA
d_call: TRBD1
v_call: TRBV5-8
j_call: TRBJ2-5
cdr3_aa: CASSIQGWETQYF
cdr3_nt: TGTGCCAGCAGTATACAGGGGTGGGAGACCCAGTACTTC

clone_size: NA
d_call: NA
v_call: TRBV14
j_call: TRBJ2-7
cdr3_aa: CASSPRAGTYEQYF
cdr3_nt: TGTGCCAGCAGCCCTCGGGCGGGCACCTACGAGCAGTACTTC

clone_size: NA
d_call: TRBD1
v_call: TRBV5-1
j_call: TRBJ2-7
cdr3_aa: CASSLVTGGTYEQYF
cdr3_nt: TGCGCCAGCAGCTTGGTTACAGGGGGTACCTACGAGCAGTACTTC

clone_size: NA
d_call: NA
v_call: TRBV4-2
j_call: TRBJ2-5
cdr3_aa: CASSQGVGGSETQYF
cdr3_nt: TGTGCCAGCAGCCAAGGGGTCGGGGGCTCGGAGACCCAGTACTTC

clone_size: NA
d_call: TRBD2
v_call: TRBV6-2/TRBV6-3
j_call: TRBJ2-1
cdr3_aa: CASSYSAGGPDEQFF
cdr3_nt: TGTGCCAGCAGTTATAGCGCGGGAGGGCCCGATGAGCAGTTCTTC

clone_size: NA
d_call: NA
v_call: TRBV19
j_call: TRBJ2-1
cdr3_aa: CASSIGQGRAYNEQFF
cdr3_nt: TGTGCCAGTAGTATAGGGCAGGGGAGGGCCTACAATGAGCAGTTCTTC